Presented here are 5 T cell receptor beta chains from one specimen sequenced in a study of blood T cell repertoires in COVID-19. TCRdb's table, derived via immunoSEQ multiplex PCR, lists solely in-frame clones and lacks some. The sample includes more than 65,000 clones, roughly four fifths seen only once; the top ten take 7% to 9.5%. Sequenced: peripheral blood. Receptors originate from a human donor in a cohort sampled during active COVID-19.

This chain joins TRBV9 and TRBJ2-7; perhaps TRBD2 as D (6 bases). Between the trimmed V and J ends, which lost 4 bases and 5 bases, there was a span of 19 bases. CDR3 size: 15 residues. Germline-derived CDR1 and CDR2 are SGDLS and YYNGEE. CDR3 amino acids: CASSPRRDSEDEQYF. Here the CDR3 DNA reads TGTGCCAGCAGCCCCCGCCGGGACTCAGAGGACGAGCAGTACTTC.

This sequence joins TRBV4-2 and TRBJ2-3; D perhaps matches TRBD2 (6 bases). Trimming removed 1 base at V and 4 bases at J, with 6 bases between. Germline V gene lookup returns CDR1 LGHNA and CDR2 YNFKEQ. The CDR3 is 13 amino acids. In DNA, the CDR3 is TGTGCCAGCAGCCAAGTAGCGGCAGATACGCAGTATTTT. Translation: CASSQVAADTQYF.

The rearrangement uses TRBV4-3 and TRBJ1-2, with TRBD1 identical over 10 bases. V gave up 5 bases and J gave up 8 bases; unmatched junction bases: 17. The CDR3 contains 17 residues. Looked up from germline, CDR1 is LGHNA and CDR2 is YSLEER. CDR3 protein: CASSARTGGSVSRGYTF. The CDR3, as DNA: TGCGCCAGCAGCGCCCGGACAGGGGGTTCGGTGTCGCGGGGCTACACCTTC.

The V gene is TRBV4-2, the J gene TRBJ1-5; 7 bases are a match to TRBD1. This CDR3 has 16 residues. Looked up from germline, CDR1 is LGHNA and CDR2 is YNFKEQ. Trimming at V came to 4 bases and at J to 0 bases, leaving 6 bases not matched to a gene. The CDR3 region is CASSPGTDYSNQPQHF. CDR3 DNA: TGTGCCAGCAGCCCGGGGACAGATTATAGCAATCAGCCCCAGCATTTT.

This chain connects TRBV6-5 to TRBJ1-2, with a tentative D call TRBD1 (6 bases). Per germline, CDR1 MNHEY and CDR2 SVGAGI. The length of the CDR3 is 13 residues. V was trimmed by 5 bases and J by 8 bases, leaving 15 bases between them. The CDR3 DNA reads TGTGCCAGCAGTCCACAGGGATATGAGGGCTACACCTTC. Its protein is CASSPQGYEGYTF.